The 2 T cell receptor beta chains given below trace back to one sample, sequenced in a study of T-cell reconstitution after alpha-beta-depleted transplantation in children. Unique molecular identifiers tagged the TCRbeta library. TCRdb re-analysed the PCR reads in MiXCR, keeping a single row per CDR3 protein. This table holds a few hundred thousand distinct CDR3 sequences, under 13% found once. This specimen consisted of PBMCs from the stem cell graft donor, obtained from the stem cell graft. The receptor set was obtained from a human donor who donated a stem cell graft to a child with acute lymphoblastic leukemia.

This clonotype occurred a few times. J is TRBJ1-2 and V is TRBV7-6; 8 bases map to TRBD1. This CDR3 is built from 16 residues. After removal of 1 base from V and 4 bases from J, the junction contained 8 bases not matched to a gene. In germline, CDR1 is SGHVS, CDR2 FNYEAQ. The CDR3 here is CASSLVAGGAGYGYTF. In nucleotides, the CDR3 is TGTGCCAGCAGCTTAGTAGCAGGGGGCGCTGGCTATGGCTACACCTTC.

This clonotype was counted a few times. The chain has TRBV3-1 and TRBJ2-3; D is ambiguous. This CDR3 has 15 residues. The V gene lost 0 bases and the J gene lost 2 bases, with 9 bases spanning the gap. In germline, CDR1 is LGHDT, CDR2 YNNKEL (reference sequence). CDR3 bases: TGTGCCAGCAGCCAAGATTCGACCTACACAGATACGCAGTATTTT. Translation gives CASSQDSTYTDTQYF.